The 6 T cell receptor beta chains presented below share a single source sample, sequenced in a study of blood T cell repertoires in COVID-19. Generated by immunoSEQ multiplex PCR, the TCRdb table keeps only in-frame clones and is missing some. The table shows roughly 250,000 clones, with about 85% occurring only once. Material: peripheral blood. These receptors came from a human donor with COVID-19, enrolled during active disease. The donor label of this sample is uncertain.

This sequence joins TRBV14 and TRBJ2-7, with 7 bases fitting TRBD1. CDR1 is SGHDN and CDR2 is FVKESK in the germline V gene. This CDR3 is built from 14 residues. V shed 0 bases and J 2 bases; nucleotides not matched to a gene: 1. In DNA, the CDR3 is TGTGCCAGCAGCCAAGAGACAGGGACCTACGAGCAGTACTTC. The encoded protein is CASSQETGTYEQYF. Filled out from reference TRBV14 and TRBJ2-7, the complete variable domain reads EAGVTQFPSHSVIEKGQTVTLRCDPISGHDNLYWYRRVMGKEIKFLLHFVKESKQDESGMPNNRFLAERTGGTYSTLKVQPAELEDSGVYFCASSQETGTYEQYFGPGTRLTVT.

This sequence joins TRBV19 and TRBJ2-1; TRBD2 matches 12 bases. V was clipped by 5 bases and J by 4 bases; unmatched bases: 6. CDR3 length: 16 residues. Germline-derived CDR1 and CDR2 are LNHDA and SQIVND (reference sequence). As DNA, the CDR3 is TGTGCCAGTAGTGGACTAGCGGGAAGATCTTACAATGAGCAGTTCTTC. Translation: CASSGLAGRSYNEQFF.

The CDR3 loop is CATSSDRGYGYTF. The CDR3 DNA reads TGTGCCACCAGCTCCGACAGGGGCTATGGCTACACCTTC. The chain links TRBV15 to TRBJ1-2, with 8 bases aligning to TRBD1. The CDR3 contains 13 residues. Germline loops: CDR1 LNHNV, CDR2 YYDKDF (reference sequence). The trim removed 5 bases at V and 4 bases at J, leaving 3 bases unmatched.

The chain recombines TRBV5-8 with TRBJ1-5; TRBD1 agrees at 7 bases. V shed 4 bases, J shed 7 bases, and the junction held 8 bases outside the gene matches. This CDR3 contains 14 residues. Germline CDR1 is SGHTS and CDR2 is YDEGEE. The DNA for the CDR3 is TGTGCCAGCAGCGCCGGGCTAGGGGGCCAGCCCCAGCATTTT. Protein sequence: CASSAGLGGQPQHF.

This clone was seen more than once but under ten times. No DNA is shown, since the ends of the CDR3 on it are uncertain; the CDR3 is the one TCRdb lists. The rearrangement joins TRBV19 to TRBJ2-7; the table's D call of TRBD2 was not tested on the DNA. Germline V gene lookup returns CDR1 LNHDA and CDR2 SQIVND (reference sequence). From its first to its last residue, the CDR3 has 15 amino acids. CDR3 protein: CATPGAHAYFCEQYF.

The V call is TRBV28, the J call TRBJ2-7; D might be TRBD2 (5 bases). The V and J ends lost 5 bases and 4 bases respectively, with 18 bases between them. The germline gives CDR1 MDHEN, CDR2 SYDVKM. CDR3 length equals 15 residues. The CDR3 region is CASSVPGRRAYEQYF. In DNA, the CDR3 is TGTGCCAGCAGTGTCCCGGGGAGAAGGGCTTACGAGCAGTACTTC.